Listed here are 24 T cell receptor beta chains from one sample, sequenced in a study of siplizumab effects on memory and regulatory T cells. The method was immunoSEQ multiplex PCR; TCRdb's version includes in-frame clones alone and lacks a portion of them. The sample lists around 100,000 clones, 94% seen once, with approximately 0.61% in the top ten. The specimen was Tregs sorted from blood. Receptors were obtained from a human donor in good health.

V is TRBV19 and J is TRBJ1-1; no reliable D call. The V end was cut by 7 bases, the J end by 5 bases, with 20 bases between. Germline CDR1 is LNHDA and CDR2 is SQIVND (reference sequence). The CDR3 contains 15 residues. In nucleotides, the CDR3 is TGTGCCAGTAATGATCCCATCGGACTGCGGACTGAAGCTTTCTTT. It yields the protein CASNDPIGLRTEAFF.

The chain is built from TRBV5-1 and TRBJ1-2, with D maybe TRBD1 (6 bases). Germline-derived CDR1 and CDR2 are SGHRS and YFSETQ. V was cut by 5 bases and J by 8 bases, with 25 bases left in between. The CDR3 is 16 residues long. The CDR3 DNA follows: TGCGCCAGCAGGTTCACCGGGACACCTATTAATGTGGGCTACACCTTC. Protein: CASRFTGTPINVGYTF.

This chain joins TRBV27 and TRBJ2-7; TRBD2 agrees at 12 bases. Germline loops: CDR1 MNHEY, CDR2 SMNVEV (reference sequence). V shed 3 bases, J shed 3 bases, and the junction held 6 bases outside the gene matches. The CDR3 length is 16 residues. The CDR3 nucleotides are TGTGCCAGCAGTTTCTCTCGACTAGCGGGAGACTACGAGCAGTACTTC. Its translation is CASSFSRLAGDYEQYF.

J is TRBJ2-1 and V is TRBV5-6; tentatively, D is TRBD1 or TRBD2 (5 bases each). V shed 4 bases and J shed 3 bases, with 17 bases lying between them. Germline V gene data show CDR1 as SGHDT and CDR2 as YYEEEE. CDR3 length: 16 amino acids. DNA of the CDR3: TGTGCCAGCAGCCCGGAATTCGGGACCCTCTACAATGAGCAGTTCTTC. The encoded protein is CASSPEFGTLYNEQFF.

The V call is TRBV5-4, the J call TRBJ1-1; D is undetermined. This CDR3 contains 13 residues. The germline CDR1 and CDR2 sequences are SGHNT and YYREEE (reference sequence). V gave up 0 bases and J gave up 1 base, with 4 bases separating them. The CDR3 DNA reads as TGTGCCAGCAGCTTGGGAAGGAACACTGAAGCTTTCTTT. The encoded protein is CASSLGRNTEAFF.

The CDR3 DNA is TGCGCCAGCAGCCTACCTAGCGGGAGAGAGCAGTTCTTC. Amino acids: CASSLPSGREQFF. The gene calls are TRBV5-1 and TRBJ2-1; 10 nucleotides align to TRBD2. V lost 4 bases to trimming and J lost 10 bases; unmatched junction nucleotides: 5. The CDR3 spans 13 residues. CDR1 is SGHRS, CDR2 YFSETQ, per germline.

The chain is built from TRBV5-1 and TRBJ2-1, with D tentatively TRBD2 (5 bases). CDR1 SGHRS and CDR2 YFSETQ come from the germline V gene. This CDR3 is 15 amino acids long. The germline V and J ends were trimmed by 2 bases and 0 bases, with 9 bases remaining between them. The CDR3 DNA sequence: TGCGCCAGCAGCTTAGGCGGGCCCTCCTACAATGAGCAGTTCTTC. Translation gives CASSLGGPSYNEQFF.

The DNA for the CDR3 is TGTGCCAGCAGTTTAGACAGGGTTGTAGGCTACACCTTC. Protein: CASSLDRVVGYTF. The V and J genes are TRBV28 and TRBJ1-2, with 7 bases that match TRBD1. Germline CDR1 and CDR2: MDHEN and SYDVKM. This CDR3 has 13 residues. Trimming took 2 bases from V and 8 from J; bases not matched to a gene: 5.

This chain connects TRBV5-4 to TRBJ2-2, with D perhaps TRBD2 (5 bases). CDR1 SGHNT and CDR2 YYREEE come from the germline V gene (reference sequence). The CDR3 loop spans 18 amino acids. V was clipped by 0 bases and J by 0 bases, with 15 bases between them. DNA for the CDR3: TGTGCCAGCAGCTTGGCGACCGGAGGCTTAGCGAACACCGGGGAGCTGTTTTTT. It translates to CASSLATGGLANTGELFF. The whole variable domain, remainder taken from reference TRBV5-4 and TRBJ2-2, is ETGVTQSPTHLIKTRGQQVTLRCSSQSGHNTVSWYQQALGQGPQFIFQYYREEENGRGNFPPRFSGLQFPNYSSELNVNALELDDSALYLCASSLATGGLANTGELFFGEGSRLTVL.

The CDR3 region has the DNA TGTGCCAGCAGCTTGTTTGGGATTGTCTCTGGAAACACCATATATTTT. It codes for CASSLFGIVSGNTIYF. The chain has TRBV7-2 and TRBJ1-3; D remains ambiguous. Germline CDR1 is SGHTA and CDR2 is FQGNSA. The length of the CDR3 is 16 residues. Trimming pared 3 bases from V and 0 bases from J, leaving 12 bases between.

The CDR3 sequence is CASSLEGWPSGLVETQYF. The CDR3 nucleotides are TGCGCCAGCAGCTTGGAAGGGTGGCCTAGCGGCTTAGTAGAGACCCAGTACTTC. The chain is built from TRBV5-1 and TRBJ2-5; 7 nucleotides align to TRBD2. The CDR3 runs 18 residues. From germline, CDR1 is SGHRS and CDR2 YFSETQ. Trimming at V came to 0 bases and at J to 4 bases, leaving 15 bases not matched to a gene.

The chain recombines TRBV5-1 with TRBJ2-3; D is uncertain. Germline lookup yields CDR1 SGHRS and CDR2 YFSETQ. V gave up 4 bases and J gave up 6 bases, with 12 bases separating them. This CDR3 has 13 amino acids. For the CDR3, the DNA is TGCGCCAGCAGCCAAAGTTCGTGGGATACGCAGTATTTT. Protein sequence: CASSQSSWDTQYF.

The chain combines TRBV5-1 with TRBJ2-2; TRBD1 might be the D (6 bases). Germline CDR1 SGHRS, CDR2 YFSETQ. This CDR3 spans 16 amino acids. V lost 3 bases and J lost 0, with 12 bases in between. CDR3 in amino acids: CASSSGHHSNTGELFF. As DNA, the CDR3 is TGCGCCAGCAGCTCGGGACACCATTCGAACACCGGGGAGCTGTTTTTT.

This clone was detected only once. CDR3 loop: CSAGNYEQYF. As DNA, the CDR3 is TGCAGTGCTGGGAACTACGAGCAGTACTTC. The genes are TRBV20-1 and TRBJ2-7; D gene unclear. The germline V gene has CDR1 DFQATT and CDR2 SNEGSKA (reference sequence). V was trimmed by 5 bases and J by 3 bases, leaving 5 bases between them. The CDR3 sequence is 10 residues long.

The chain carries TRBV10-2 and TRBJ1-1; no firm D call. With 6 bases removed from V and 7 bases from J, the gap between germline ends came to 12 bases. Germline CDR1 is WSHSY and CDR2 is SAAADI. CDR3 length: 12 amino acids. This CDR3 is CASRTQANEAFF. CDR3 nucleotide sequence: TGCGCCAGCAGGACCCAAGCCAATGAAGCTTTCTTT.

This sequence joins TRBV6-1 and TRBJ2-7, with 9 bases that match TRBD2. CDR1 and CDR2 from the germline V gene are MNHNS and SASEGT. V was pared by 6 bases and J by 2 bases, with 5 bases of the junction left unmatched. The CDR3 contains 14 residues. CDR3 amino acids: CASRSIAGAYEQYF. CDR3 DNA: TGTGCCAGCAGATCCATAGCGGGAGCCTACGAGCAGTACTTC.

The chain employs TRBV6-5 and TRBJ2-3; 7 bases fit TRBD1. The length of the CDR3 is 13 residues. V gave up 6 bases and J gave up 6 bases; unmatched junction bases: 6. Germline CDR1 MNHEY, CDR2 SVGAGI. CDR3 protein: CASSRGTRDTQYF. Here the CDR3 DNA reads TGTGCCAGCAGCAGGGGGACGAGGGATACGCAGTATTTT.

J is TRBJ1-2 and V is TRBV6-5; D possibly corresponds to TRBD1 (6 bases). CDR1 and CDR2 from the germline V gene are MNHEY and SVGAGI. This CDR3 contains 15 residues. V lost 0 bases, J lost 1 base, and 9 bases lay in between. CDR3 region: CASSYSGQLNYGYTF. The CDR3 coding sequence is TGTGCCAGCAGTTACTCCGGACAGCTTAACTATGGCTACACCTTC.

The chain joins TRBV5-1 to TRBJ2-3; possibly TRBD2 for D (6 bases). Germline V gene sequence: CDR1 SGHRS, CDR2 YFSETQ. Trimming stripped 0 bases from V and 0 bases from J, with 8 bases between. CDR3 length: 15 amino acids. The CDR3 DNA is TGCGCCAGCAGCTTGGGGAGGGCCAGCACAGATACGCAGTATTTT. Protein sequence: CASSLGRASTDTQYF.

The CDR3 DNA reads as TGTGCCAGCAGCCAACAGGGGTCTCGGGAGACCCAGTACTTC. Amino acids: CASSQQGSRETQYF. V gene TRBV7-8 combines with J gene TRBJ2-5, with 7 nucleotides matching TRBD1. Germline lookup yields CDR1 SGHVS and CDR2 FQNEAQ. This CDR3 comprises 14 residues. V gave up 5 bases and J gave up 5 bases; unmatched junction bases: 8. Looking up the rest from reference TRBV7-8 and TRBJ2-5 gives the full variable domain: GAGVSQSPRYKVAKRGQDVALRCDPISGHVSLFWYQQALGQGPEFLTYFQNEAQLDKSGLPSDRFFAERPEGSVSTLKIQRTQQEDSAVYLCASSQQGSRETQYFGPGTRLLVL.

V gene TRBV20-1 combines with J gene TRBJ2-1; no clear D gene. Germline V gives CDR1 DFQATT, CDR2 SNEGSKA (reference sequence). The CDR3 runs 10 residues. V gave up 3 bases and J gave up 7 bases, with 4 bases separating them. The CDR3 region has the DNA TGCAGTGCTAGCGTAAATGAGCAGTTCTTC. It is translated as CSASVNEQFF.

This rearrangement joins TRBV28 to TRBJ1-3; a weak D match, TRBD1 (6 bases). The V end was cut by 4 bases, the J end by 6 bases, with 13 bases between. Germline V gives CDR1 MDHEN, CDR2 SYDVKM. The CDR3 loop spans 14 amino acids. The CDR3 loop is CASSSGGHLNTIYF. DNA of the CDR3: TGTGCCAGCAGTTCGGGGGGGCACCTAAACACCATATATTTT.

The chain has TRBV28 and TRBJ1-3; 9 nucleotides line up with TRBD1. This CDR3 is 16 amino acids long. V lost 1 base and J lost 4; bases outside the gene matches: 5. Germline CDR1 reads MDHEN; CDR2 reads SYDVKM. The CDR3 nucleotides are TGTGCCAGCAGTTTATCAGCCGGGACAGGGGGAAACACCATATATTTT. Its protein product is CASSLSAGTGGNTIYF.

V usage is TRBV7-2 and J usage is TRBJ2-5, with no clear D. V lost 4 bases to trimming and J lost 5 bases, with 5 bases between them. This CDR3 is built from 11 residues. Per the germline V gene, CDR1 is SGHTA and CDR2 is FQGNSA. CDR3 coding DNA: TGTGCCAGCAGCTACCCCGAGACCCAGTACTTC. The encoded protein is CASSYPETQYF. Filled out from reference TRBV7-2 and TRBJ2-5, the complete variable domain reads GAGVSQSPSNKVTEKGKDVELRCDPISGHTALYWYRQSLGQGLEFLIYFQGNSAPDKSGLPSDRFSAERTGGSVSTLTIQRTQQEDSAVYLCASSYPETQYFGPGTRLLVL.